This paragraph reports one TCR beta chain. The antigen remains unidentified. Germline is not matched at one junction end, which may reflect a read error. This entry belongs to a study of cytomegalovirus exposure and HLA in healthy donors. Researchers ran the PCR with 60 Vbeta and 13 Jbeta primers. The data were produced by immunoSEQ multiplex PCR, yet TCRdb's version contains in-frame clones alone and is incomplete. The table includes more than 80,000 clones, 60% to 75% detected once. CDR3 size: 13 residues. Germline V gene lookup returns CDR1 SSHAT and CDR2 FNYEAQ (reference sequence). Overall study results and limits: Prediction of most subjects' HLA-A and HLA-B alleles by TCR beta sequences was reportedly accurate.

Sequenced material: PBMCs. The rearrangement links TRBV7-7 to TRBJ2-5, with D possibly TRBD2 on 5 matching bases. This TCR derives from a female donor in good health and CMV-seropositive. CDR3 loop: CASSPARGETQYF. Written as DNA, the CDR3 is TGTGCTAGCAGCCCCGCCCGGGGAGAGACCCAGTACTTC.